The rows below give T cell receptor beta chains drawn from one sample of a study of Graves' ophthalmopathy and Graves' hyperthyroidism. Via MiXCR, TCRdb re-called the multiplex PCR reads, giving one row per CDR3 protein. Of 200,000 to 250,000 distinct CDR3 sequences listed, roughly 21% are singletons. The sample consisted of peripheral blood. The source of these receptors is a woman in her forties or fifties with Graves' ophthalmopathy. Each CDR3 is given with its conserved first and last residue. Size is stated for part of the rows, as once, few or many counts, or as a class when the clone is expanded.

CDR3aa,abundance,j_gene,v_gene
CASSYGSWYEQYF,NA,TRBJ2-7,TRBV6-5
CASSKIAGKQETQYF,few,TRBJ2-5,TRBV7-3
CSAPGTSVYEQYF,NA,TRBJ2-7,TRBV20-1
CASSIGVIALYTEAFF,many,TRBJ1-1,TRBV19
CSVEEGSVSYEQYF,NA,TRBJ2-7,TRBV29-1
CASSPGTGRSQETQYF,many,TRBJ2-5,TRBV11-2
CASSQTRTGELFF,many,TRBJ2-2,TRBV3-1
CAISASDRVNTGELFF,NA,TRBJ2-2,TRBV18
CASGLPHGTEPYEQYF,NA,TRBJ2-7,TRBV12-5
CALDSSSYNSPLHF,few,TRBJ1-6,TRBV7-9
CASRDPLDAYGYTF,NA,TRBJ1-2,TRBV6-1
CASETRDRVNQPQHF,many,TRBJ1-5,TRBV19
CSAFRDSAHEQYF,many,TRBJ2-7,TRBV20-1
CSGGGRDTIGTETQYF,many,TRBJ2-5,TRBV29-1
CSVEPHPGQGRNTEAFF,many,TRBJ1-1,TRBV29-1
CASSQEVGGSTEAFF,many,TRBJ1-1,TRBV14
CASSEALHYEQYF,many,TRBJ2-7,TRBV6-1
CASSQIAGTSGSPHEQYF,few,TRBJ2-7,TRBV2
CAWSVSSSQPQHF,many,TRBJ1-5,TRBV30
CASSSRGAGEYEQYF,NA,TRBJ2-7,TRBV12-3/TRBV12-4
CASSIETGSYEQYF,many,TRBJ2-7,TRBV11-2
CASSARVRAGSRETQYF,many,TRBJ2-5,TRBV11-2
CASSEATGGTEAFF,many,TRBJ1-1,TRBV6-1
CASSAHYQETQYF,NA,TRBJ2-5,TRBV28
CATRSGTAEAFF,many,TRBJ1-1,TRBV19
CASTAGVWELFF,few,TRBJ2-2,TRBV19
CASRQQGSSGNTIYF,NA,TRBJ1-3,TRBV12-3/TRBV12-4
CSAKVPSGSYEQYF,many,TRBJ2-7,TRBV20-1
CASSERSRGRLKPQHF,many,TRBJ1-5,TRBV6-1
CASSSDRGSPLHF,few,TRBJ1-6,TRBV10-1
CASSVSFSGTGNGYTF,many,TRBJ1-2,TRBV19
CASSQGDRGFTEAFF,many,TRBJ1-1,TRBV27
CSARDGGNTEAFF,many,TRBJ1-1,TRBV20-1
CSVDGYTEAFF,NA,TRBJ1-1,TRBV29-1
CASSELYEQYF,many,TRBJ2-7,TRBV2
CAISGEGGSYEQYF,many,TRBJ2-7,TRBV10-3
CSAASGGETQYF,many,TRBJ2-5,TRBV20-1
CASSDWATGGGGANYGYTF,NA,TRBJ1-2,TRBV2
CASSLNPQGEQYF,many,TRBJ2-7,TRBV7-7
CASSLDTFGTGGQLTEAFF,many,TRBJ1-1,TRBV12-3/TRBV12-4
CASSVDLNSYEQYF,few,TRBJ2-7,TRBV9
CASKEGYAYEQYF,many,TRBJ2-7,TRBV5-5
CASSWSGAGNLAKNIQYF,NA,TRBJ2-4,TRBV28
CATSRDYGQQETQYF,many,TRBJ2-5,TRBV15
CASSWTANYGYTF,many,TRBJ1-2,TRBV19
CATSDLILPDSGNTIYF,many,TRBJ1-3,TRBV24-1
CASSAINSFGELFF,many,TRBJ2-2,TRBV11-2
CASSKRDSPKTYNEQFF,few,TRBJ2-1,TRBV9
CASSKRVGYGYTF,once,TRBJ1-2,TRBV28
CASSLSPWDKSNTGELFF,many,TRBJ2-2,TRBV7-2
CASSEVLLREGYGETQYF,few,TRBJ2-5,TRBV6-1